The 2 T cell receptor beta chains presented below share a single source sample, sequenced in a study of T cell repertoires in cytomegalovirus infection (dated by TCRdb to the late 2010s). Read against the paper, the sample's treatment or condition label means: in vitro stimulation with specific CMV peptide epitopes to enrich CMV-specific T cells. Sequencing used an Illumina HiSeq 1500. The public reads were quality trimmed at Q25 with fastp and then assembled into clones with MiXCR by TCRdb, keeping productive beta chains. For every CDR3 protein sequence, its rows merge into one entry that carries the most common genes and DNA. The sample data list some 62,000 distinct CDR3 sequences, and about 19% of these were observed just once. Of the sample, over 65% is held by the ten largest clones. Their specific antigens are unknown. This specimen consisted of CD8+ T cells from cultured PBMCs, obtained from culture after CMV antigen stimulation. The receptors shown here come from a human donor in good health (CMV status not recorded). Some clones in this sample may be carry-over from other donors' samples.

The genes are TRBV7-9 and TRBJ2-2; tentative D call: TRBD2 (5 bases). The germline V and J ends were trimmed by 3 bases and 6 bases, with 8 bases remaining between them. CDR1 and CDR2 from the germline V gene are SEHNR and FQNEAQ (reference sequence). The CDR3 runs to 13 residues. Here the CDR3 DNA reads TGTGCCAGCAGCTTGCGGGTGTCCGGGGAGCTGTTTTTT. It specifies CASSLRVSGELFF.

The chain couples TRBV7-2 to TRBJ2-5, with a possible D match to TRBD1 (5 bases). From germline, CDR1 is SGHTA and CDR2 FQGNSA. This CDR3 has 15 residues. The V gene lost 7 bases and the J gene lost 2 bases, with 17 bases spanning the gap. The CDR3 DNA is TGTGCCAGCACCCATAAGGGGTGGAAACAAGAGACCCAGTACTTC. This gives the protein CASTHKGWKQETQYF.